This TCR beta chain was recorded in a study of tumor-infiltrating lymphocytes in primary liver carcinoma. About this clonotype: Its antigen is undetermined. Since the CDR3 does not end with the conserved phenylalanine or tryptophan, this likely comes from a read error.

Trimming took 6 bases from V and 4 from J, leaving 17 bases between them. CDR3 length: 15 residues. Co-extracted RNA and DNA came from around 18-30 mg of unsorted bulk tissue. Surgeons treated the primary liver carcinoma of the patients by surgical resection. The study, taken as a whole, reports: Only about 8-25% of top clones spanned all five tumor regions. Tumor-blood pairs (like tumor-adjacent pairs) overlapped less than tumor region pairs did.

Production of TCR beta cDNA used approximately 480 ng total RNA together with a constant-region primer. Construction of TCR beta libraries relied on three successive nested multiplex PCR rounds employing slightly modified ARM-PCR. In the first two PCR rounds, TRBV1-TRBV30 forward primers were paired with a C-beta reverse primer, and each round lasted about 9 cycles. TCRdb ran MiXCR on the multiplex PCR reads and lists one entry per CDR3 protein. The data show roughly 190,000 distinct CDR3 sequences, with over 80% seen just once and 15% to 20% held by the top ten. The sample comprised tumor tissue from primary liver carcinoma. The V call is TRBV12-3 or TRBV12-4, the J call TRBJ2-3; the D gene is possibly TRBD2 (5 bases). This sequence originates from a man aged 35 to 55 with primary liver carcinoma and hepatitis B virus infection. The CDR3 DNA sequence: TGTGCCAGCAGCCCCCAGTGGGAGAGGTCAGATACGCAGTATTCT. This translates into CASSPQWERSDTQYS.